This T cell receptor beta chain was captured by sequencing in a study of T cells expressing NK-cell markers. Looking at the study overall: Obtained from sorted CD3+CD56+NKG2C+, CD3+CD56+NKG2C- and CD3+CD56-NKG2C+ T cells were the TCR beta repertoires.

The CDR3 is 21 amino acids. Germline V gene sequence: CDR1 SGHRS, CDR2 YFSETQ. TCRdb re-called the 5' RACE reads; every CDR3 protein appears as one record, without DNA. The listing records more than 400,000 distinct CDR3 sequences. To note about this clonotype: Its antigen is unidentified.

Study-wide findings and caveats: A few donors likewise had their CD3+CD56-NKG2C+ fraction led by these clonotypes. Certain NKG2C+ T cell clones were expanded, and their HCMV specificity remained unclear.

J is TRBJ2-3 and V is TRBV5-1; the D call of TRBD2 rests on TCRdb alone, since no DNA is present to check it. Sequences were obtained from blood T cells: a sorted CD56 or NKG2C T cell subset, CD4+ or CD8+ T cells, or bulk PBMC T cells (not recorded which). This sequence originates from a woman between 18 and 70 years old in good health. CDR3 residues: CASRYPDGERELAGATDTQYF.